What follows are 11 T cell receptor beta chains derived from one specimen sequenced in a study of molecular identifiers for immune sequencing clone quantification. One entry per CDR3 protein, called by TCRdb with MiXCR from the PCR reads. This sample has some 100,000 distinct CDR3 sequences, with over 30% found just once. Sequencing used naive CD8+ T cells from blood, with Jurkat cell RNA spiked in. Subset of the sample: FACS-sorted CD8+CD4-CCR7+CD45RA+ naive T cells. All receptors come from a human donor in good health. Some libraries in this study had Jurkat cell RNA spiked in.

A few counts support this clonotype. The V and J genes are TRBV9 and TRBJ2-3, with D maybe TRBD2 (6 bases). This CDR3 comprises 17 residues. V shed 0 bases and J shed 6 bases, with 20 bases lying between them. In germline, CDR1 is SGDLS, CDR2 YYNGEE. DNA for the CDR3: TGTGCCAGCAGCGTAGACGGGGGAGGCCCCCGCGGGGATACGCAGTATTTT. It encodes CASSVDGGGPRGDTQYF.

The J gene is TRBJ2-3, the V gene TRBV12-3 or TRBV12-4; TRBD2 agrees at 10 bases. This CDR3 is 17 amino acids long. V lost 5 bases, J lost 4 bases, and 12 bases stayed unmatched. The CDR3 loop is CASSTTFSGRVSDTQYF. CDR3 bases: TGTGCCAGCAGTACCACCTTCAGCGGGAGGGTCTCAGATACGCAGTATTTT.

Notes on this clonotype: A much larger clone is a single base away; this may be a read error. The V gene is TRBV6-1, the J gene TRBJ2-3; D call uncertain. In germline, CDR1 is MNHNS, CDR2 SASEGT. V was cut by 11 bases and J by 1 base, with 7 bases left in between. The CDR3 sequence is 11 residues long. CDR3 DNA sequence: TGTGCCGCCAGCGGCACAGATACGCAGTATTTT. Encoded protein: CAASGTDTQYF.

This clonotype was found a few times. The chain carries TRBV4-2 and TRBJ1-6; unclear D gene. Germline assignment: CDR1 LGHNA and CDR2 YNFKEQ. Trimming took 4 bases from V and 0 from J, leaving 10 bases between them. The CDR3 is 16 residues long. CDR3 residues: CASSRAESSYNSPLHF. The CDR3 DNA reads as TGTGCCAGCAGCCGAGCGGAGAGCTCCTATAATTCACCCCTCCACTTT.

Comments on this clonotype: Just one base apart from a much larger clone, this may be a read error. This rearrangement joins TRBV12-3 or TRBV12-4 to TRBJ2-7; D uncertain. The CDR3 has 14 amino acids. The CDR3 loop is CASSQTIVGPEQHF. The CDR3 nucleotides are TGTGCCAGCAGTCAGACCATAGTCGGGCCGGAGCAGCACTTC.

This clonotype has more than one count but fewer than ten. DNA for the CDR3: TGCAGTGCTAGAGATAAAAACTTCGGTCATCAGCCCCAGCATTTT. This codes for CSARDKNFGHQPQHF. This chain uses TRBV20-1 with TRBJ1-5; D remains unclear. The CDR3 loop spans 15 amino acids. Trimming left V 0 bases short and J 5 bases short, with 14 bases between. Germline assignment: CDR1 DFQATT and CDR2 SNEGSKA (reference sequence).

This clonotype came up a few times. This chain's CDR3 is CASTKAMLDEQYF. The CDR3 bases are TGTGCCAGCACCAAAGCTATGTTAGACGAGCAGTACTTC. The chain carries TRBV12-3 or TRBV12-4 and TRBJ2-7; D unresolved. The CDR3 is 13 residues long. The V end lost 7 bases, the J end lost 5 bases, and 15 bases lay between the germline ends.

The rearrangement joins TRBV5-4 to TRBJ2-7, with TRBD2 identical over 8 bases. CDR3 length equals 15 residues. Germline values: CDR1 SGHNT, CDR2 YYREEE (reference sequence). Trimming cost V 3 bases and J 0 bases; bases outside gene matches: 5. This chain's CDR3 is CASSSKRGSSYEQYF. For the CDR3, the DNA is TGTGCCAGCAGCTCTAAGCGGGGGAGCTCCTACGAGCAGTACTTC.

As concerns this clonotype: Since a much larger clone is just one base distant, this may be a read error. The chain combines TRBV7-9 with TRBJ2-7; TRBD2 is a possible D gene (6 bases). The V end lost 1 base, the J end lost 1 base, and 17 bases lay between the germline ends. Germline-derived CDR1 and CDR2 are SEHNR and FQNEAQ (reference sequence). This CDR3 spans 17 amino acids. Here the CDR3 DNA reads TGTGCCAGCAGCTTAGTCCGGGACTCGGTATTTTCCTACGAGCAGTACTTC. This gives the protein CASSLVRDSVFSYEQYF.

This clonotype occurred many times. The rearrangement uses TRBV7-6 and TRBJ1-1; D is unresolved. CDR3 length: 13 residues. V was pared by 5 bases and J by 8 bases, with 15 bases between. CDR1 and CDR2 from the germline V gene are SGHVS and FNYEAQ. Here the CDR3 DNA reads TGTGCCAGCAGCCCCACAGATTATACCGAAGCTTTCTTT. This encodes CASSPTDYTEAFF.

This clonotype has more than one count but fewer than ten. V and J are TRBV11-2 and TRBJ2-5; no firm D call. The CDR3 sequence is 14 residues long. Germline loops: CDR1 SGHAT, CDR2 FQNNGV. V was shortened by 5 bases and J by 2 bases, with 12 bases between the two germline ends. This CDR3 reads CASSRPDGQETQYF. CDR3 nucleotide sequence: TGTGCCAGCAGCCGCCCGGACGGACAAGAGACCCAGTACTTC.